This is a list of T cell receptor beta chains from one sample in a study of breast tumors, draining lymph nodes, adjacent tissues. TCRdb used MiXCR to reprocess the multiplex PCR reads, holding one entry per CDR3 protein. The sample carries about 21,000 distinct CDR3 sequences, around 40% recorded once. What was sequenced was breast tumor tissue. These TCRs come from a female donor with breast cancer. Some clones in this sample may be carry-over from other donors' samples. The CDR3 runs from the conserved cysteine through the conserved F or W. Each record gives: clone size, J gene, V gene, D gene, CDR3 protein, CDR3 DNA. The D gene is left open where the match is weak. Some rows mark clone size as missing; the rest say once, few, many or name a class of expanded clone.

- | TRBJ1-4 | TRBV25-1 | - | CASSETGARDEKLFF | TGTGCCAGCAGTGAAACTGGGGCAAGGGATGAAAAACTGTTTTTT
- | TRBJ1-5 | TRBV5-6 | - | CASSVRAQPQHF | TGTGCCAGCAGCGTCAGGGCCCAGCCCCAGCATTTT
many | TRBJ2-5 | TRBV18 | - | CASSPTTVQETQYF | TGTGCCAGCTCACCAACGACAGTTCAAGAGACCCAGTACTTC
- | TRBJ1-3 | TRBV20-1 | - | CSARAQGNTIYF | TGCAGTGCTAGAGCTCAGGGAAACACCATATATTTT
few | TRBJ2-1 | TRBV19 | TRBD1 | CASSAGQGAFNEQFF | TGTGCCAGTAGTGCGGGACAGGGGGCATTCAATGAGCAGTTCTTC
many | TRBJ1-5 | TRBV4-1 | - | CASSLQGRGVQHF | TGCGCCAGCAGCCTGCAGGGTCGTGGCGTTCAGCATTTT
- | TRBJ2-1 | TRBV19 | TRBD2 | CASSRASGSLSSYNEQFF | TGTGCCAGTAGTAGGGCTAGCGGGAGTCTAAGCTCCTACAATGAGCAGTTCTTC
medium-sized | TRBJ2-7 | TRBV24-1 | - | CATSRGTSYEQYF | TGTGCCACCTCGAGGGGGACCTCCTACGAGCAGTACTTC
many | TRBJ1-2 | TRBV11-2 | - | CASSPGLGYTF | TGTGCCAGCAGTCCAGGGCTTGGCTACACCTTC
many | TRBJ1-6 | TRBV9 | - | CASKRGGIGSPLHF | TGTGCCAGCAAAAGAGGAGGGATCGGATCACCCCTCCACTTT
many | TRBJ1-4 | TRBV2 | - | CASSVDEKLFF | TGTGCCAGCAGTGTCGATGAAAAACTGTTTTTT